These T cell receptor beta chains were read from a single sample in a study of beta chain features in type 1 diabetes. Only in-frame clones appear in the TCRdb table, and some are missing; sequencing was by immunoSEQ multiplex PCR. Altogether 500,000 to 800,000 clones are present, 12% being singletons, with the ten largest covering more than 0.09%. The sequencing input was naive CD4+ T cells from blood. Receptors were obtained from a man aged 25 to 40 with type 1 diabetes. Both conserved end residues are part of each CDR3. D genes are given only for firm matches. Only some rows state a clone size, as once, few, many or a class for expanded clones.

>15|-|TRBV10-3|-|TRBJ1-1
CAISDRIARHTEAFF
TGTGCCATCAGTGACCGGATTGCCCGACACACTGAAGCTTTCTTT
>15|-|TRBV9|few|TRBJ1-1
CASSPRGRVGTEAFF
TGTGCCAGCAGCCCGAGAGGGAGGGTGGGGACTGAAGCTTTCTTT
>12|-|TRBV2|few|TRBJ1-2
CASSAGNWGYTF
TGTGCCAGCAGTGCAGGGAATTGGGGCTACACCTTC
>16|TRBD1|TRBV9|-|TRBJ2-3
CASSVTGGPCTDTQYF
TGTGCCAGCAGCGTAACAGGGGGGCCCTGCACAGATACGCAGTATTTT
>14|-|TRBV7-2|-|TRBJ2-3
CASSLRGPTDTQYF
TGTGCCAGCAGCTTGCGGGGCCCCACAGATACGCAGTATTTT
>12|TRBD1|TRBV13|-|TRBJ2-7
CASSITTGGQYF
TGTGCCAGCAGCATAACGACAGGGGGTCAGTACTTC
>15|-|TRBV6-1|-|TRBJ2-7
CASRVEPRSYGEQYF
TGTGCCAGCAGAGTCGAACCCCGCTCCTACGGGGAGCAGTACTTC
>12|-|TRBV7-9|few|TRBJ1-1
CASSPRGTEAFF
TGTGCCAGCAGCCCCAGGGGAACTGAAGCTTTCTTT
>14|-|TRBV5-4|few|TRBJ2-3
CASTSGRSTDTQYF
TGTGCCAGCACCTCAGGGCGGAGCACAGATACGCAGTATTTT
>10|-|TRBV29-1|-|TRBJ2-5
CSGGVETQYF
TGCAGCGGTGGGGTAGAGACCCAGTACTTC
>14|-|TRBV2|-|TRBJ1-5
CASSAIRPDQPQHF
TGTGCCAGCAGTGCGATCAGGCCTGATCAGCCCCAGCATTTT
>16|-|TRBV7-6|few|TRBJ2-5
CASSSGALYGSETQYF
TGTGCCAGCAGCTCTGGGGCTCTCTATGGTTCGGAGACCCAGTACTTC
>15|TRBD1|TRBV6-5|-|TRBJ2-7
CASSPRTGLGYEQYF
TGTGCCAGCAGTCCTAGGACAGGGCTGGGGTACGAGCAGTACTTC
>12|-|TRBV5-6|few|TRBJ1-3
CASNRAGNTIYF
TGTGCCAGCAACAGGGCTGGAAACACCATATATTTT